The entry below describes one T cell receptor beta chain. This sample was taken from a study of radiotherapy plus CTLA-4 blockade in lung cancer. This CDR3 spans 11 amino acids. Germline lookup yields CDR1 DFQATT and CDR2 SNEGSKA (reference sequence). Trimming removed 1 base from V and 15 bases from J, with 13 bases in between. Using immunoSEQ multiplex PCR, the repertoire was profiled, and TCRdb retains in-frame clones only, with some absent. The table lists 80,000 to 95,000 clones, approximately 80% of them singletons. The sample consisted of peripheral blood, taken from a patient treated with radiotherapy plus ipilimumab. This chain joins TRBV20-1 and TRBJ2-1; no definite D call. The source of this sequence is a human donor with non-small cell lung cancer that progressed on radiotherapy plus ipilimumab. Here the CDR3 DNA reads TGCAGTGCTAGAGGGCCGGAATTCCCGTTCTTC. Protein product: CSARGPEFPFF.